These 30 T cell receptor beta chains were sequenced from one sample in a study of post-analysis software for immune sequencing data. Study-wide results and caveats: In patients, TRBV5-6, TRBV5-1 and TRBV20-1 belonged to five TRBV segments found more frequently than in controls.

Unique molecular identifiers were built into the TCR beta cDNA libraries. TCRdb passed the PCR reads through MiXCR, listing each CDR3 protein once. The sample consists of about 500,000 distinct CDR3 sequences, approximately 46% of them appearing once. Their specific antigens are unknown. The sequencing sample was made of blood. The receptors here all came from a girl aged 5 to 17 with multiple sclerosis.

There are a few counts of this clonotype. This chain uses TRBV11-1 with TRBJ2-1; 8 positions match TRBD2. The V gene end was trimmed by 5 bases and the J gene end by 4 bases; junction bases not matched to a gene: 10. The CDR3 loop spans 16 amino acids. Looked up from germline, CDR1 is SGHAT and CDR2 is FQDESV (reference sequence). The CDR3 is CASSVLVSGGYNEQFF. In DNA, the CDR3 is TGTGCCAGCAGCGTCCTTGTCTCGGGAGGGTACAATGAGCAGTTCTTC.

The chain uses TRBV12-3 or TRBV12-4 and TRBJ1-2, with TRBD1 matching 10 bases. Losses at the gene ends were 0 bases for V and 7 bases for J; bases not matched to a gene: 5. The CDR3 covers 15 residues. The chain's CDR3 is CASSLARQGAFGYTF. For the CDR3, the DNA is TGTGCCAGCAGTTTAGCCCGACAGGGGGCGTTTGGCTACACCTTC.

The J gene is TRBJ2-4, the V gene TRBV7-9; either TRBD1 or TRBD2 may supply D (6 bases each). This CDR3 comprises 17 residues. V lost 2 bases and J lost 2, with 16 bases in between. Germline CDR1 is SEHNR and CDR2 is FQNEAQ (reference sequence). This CDR3 reads CASSLFISGASKNIQYF. The CDR3 DNA reads TGTGCCAGCAGCTTATTCATTTCGGGGGCGTCCAAAAACATTCAGTACTTC. Full variable domain (outside the CDR3, taken from reference TRBV7-9 and TRBJ2-4): DTGVSQNPRHKITKRGQNVTFRCDPISEHNRLYWYRQTLGQGPEFLTYFQNEAQLEKSRLLSDRFSAERPKGSFSTLEIQRTEQGDSAMYLCASSLFISGASKNIQYFGAGTRLSVL.

The chain is built from TRBV7-2 and TRBJ1-4; possibly TRBD1 for D (5 bases). V was shortened by 5 bases and J by 8 bases, with 18 bases between the two germline ends. This CDR3 has 15 residues. Germline-derived CDR1 and CDR2 are SGHTA and FQGNSA. CDR3 nucleotide sequence: TGTGCCAGCAGCCCCTTGGGGGGGGGAGAAGAAAAACTGTTTTTT. Translation gives CASSPLGGGEEKLFF. The variable domain in full, with the rest retrieved from reference TRBV7-2 and TRBJ1-4, is GAGVSQSPSNKVTEKGKDVELRCDPISGHTALYWYRQSLGQGLEFLIYFQGNSAPDKSGLPSDRFSAERTGGSVSTLTIQRTQQEDSAVYLCASSPLGGGEEKLFFGSGTQLSVL.

This chain links TRBV4-2 with TRBJ1-2; a possible D gene is TRBD1 (6 bases). The CDR3 loop spans 16 amino acids. CDR1 is LGHNA and CDR2 is YNFKEQ in the germline V gene. Trimming took off 4 bases at V and 6 bases at J, with 21 bases between the two ends. The DNA for the CDR3 is TGTGCCAGCAGCCTAAGCGTCAGGACAGATTTTAATGGCTACACCTTC. Its protein is CASSLSVRTDFNGYTF.

This clonotype turned up a few times. The V gene is TRBV27, the J gene TRBJ2-3; TRBD1 matches at 9 bases. Germline V CDR1 and CDR2: MNHEY, SMNVEV (reference sequence). Unmatched junction bases numbered 16, after V lost 5 bases and J lost 4 bases. The CDR3 has 18 amino acids. The CDR3 reads CASSPSGTGKFVSDTQYF. CDR3 coding DNA: TGTGCCAGCAGTCCATCCGGGACAGGGAAGTTTGTTTCAGATACGCAGTATTTT.

The sample holds a few counts of this clonotype. J is TRBJ2-1 and V is TRBV6-2 or TRBV6-3, with 9 nucleotides matching TRBD1. V lost 7 bases and J lost 7; bases outside the gene matches: 8. The germline CDR1 and CDR2 sequences are MNHEY and SVGEGT. The CDR3 consists of 14 residues. The CDR3 DNA sequence: TGTGCCAGCATGGAGGACAGGGGACGGAATGAGCAGTTCTTC. Translated: CASMEDRGRNEQFF.

V usage is TRBV29-1 and J usage is TRBJ1-2; 7 bases are shared with TRBD1. The V gene end was trimmed by 4 bases and the J gene end by 4 bases; junction bases not matched to a gene: 9. This CDR3 is 14 amino acids long. Germline V gene sequence: CDR1 SQVTM, CDR2 ANQGSEA. The DNA for the CDR3 is TGCAGCGTTGGCCGGACAGGATCCATCTATGGCTACACCTTC. Translated: CSVGRTGSIYGYTF.

This clonotype has more than one count but fewer than ten. V gene TRBV4-1 combines with J gene TRBJ2-7, with 10 bases matching TRBD2. Germline trimming cut 4 bases from V and 6 bases from J; bases unmatched to any gene: 6. Germline CDR1 reads MGHRA; CDR2 reads YSYEKL. The CDR3 extends over 14 amino acids. CDR3 DNA sequence: TGCGCCAGCAGCCCAGCGGGAGGGCCGTCCGAGCAGTACTTC. Protein sequence: CASSPAGGPSEQYF.

The chain has TRBV29-1 and TRBJ2-1, with TRBD2 matching 10 bases. The germline CDR1 and CDR2 sequences are SQVTM and ANQGSEA. This CDR3 is built from 13 residues. Trimming removed 2 bases from V and 9 bases from J; junction bases left unmatched: 4. CDR3 amino acids: CSVELAGAIEQFF. Here the CDR3 DNA reads TGCAGCGTTGAACTAGCGGGAGCAATTGAGCAGTTCTTC.

The V gene is TRBV6-6, the J gene TRBJ2-5; a weak D match, TRBD2 (5 bases). V gave up 2 bases and J gave up 11 bases, with 24 bases separating them. Per the germline V gene, CDR1 is MNHNY and CDR2 is SVGAGI (reference sequence). The length of the CDR3 is 16 residues. DNA of the CDR3: TGTGCCAGCAGTTACGGGAGACTCCAAGACTACAATGAGCAGTACTTC. Translating gives CASSYGRLQDYNEQYF.

Here the CDR3 DNA reads TGTGCCAGCAGTTACAGCATGGGTGAATCCAGCTCCTACGAGCAGTACTTC. Protein product: CASSYSMGESSSYEQYF. This chain links TRBV6-5 with TRBJ2-7, with D hard to call. The germline gives CDR1 MNHEY, CDR2 SVGAGI. The V and J ends lost 2 bases and 0 bases respectively, with 17 bases between them. This CDR3 is built from 17 residues.

V is TRBV6-2 or TRBV6-3 and J is TRBJ2-5, with D possibly being TRBD2 (6 bases). The closer fit of TRBJ2-7 to the DNA end suggests the J call may be wrong. Germline V gene lookup returns CDR1 MNHEY and CDR2 SVGEGT. This CDR3 region has 16 residues. CDR3 in amino acids: CASSYTTGGGAYEQYF. The CDR3, as DNA: TGTGCCAGCAGTTACACTACTGGCGGAGGGGCCTACGAGCAGTACTTC.

This clonotype showed up just a few times. V and J are TRBV28 and TRBJ2-7; maybe TRBD2 (6 bases). In germline, CDR1 is MDHEN, CDR2 SYDVKM. This CDR3 has 14 residues. V shed 5 bases and J shed 5 bases, with 16 bases lying between them. CDR3 protein: CASSKPEGRNEQYF. The CDR3 bases are TGTGCCAGCAGTAAACCGGAGGGCCGCAACGAGCAGTACTTC.

The rearrangement uses TRBV5-5 and TRBJ1-4; D remains unclear. Germline V gene sequence: CDR1 SGHKS, CDR2 YYEKEE (reference sequence). Trimming removed 0 bases from V and 7 bases from J, with 13 bases in between. The CDR3 runs to 15 residues. The CDR3 nucleotides read TGTGCCAGCAGCTTGGTAGGGCCCCCAGGTGAAAAACTGTTTTTT. The encoded protein is CASSLVGPPGEKLFF.

This chain connects TRBV9 to TRBJ2-1; the match to TRBD2 covers 8 bases. The CDR3 is made up of 13 amino acids. The trim removed 4 bases at V and 5 bases at J, leaving 2 bases unmatched. CDR1 and CDR2 from the germline V gene are SGDLS and YYNGEE. The CDR3 loop reads CASSPREDNEQFF. The CDR3 region has the DNA TGTGCCAGCAGCCCGCGGGAGGACAATGAGCAGTTCTTC.

The rearrangement links TRBV6-2 or TRBV6-3 to TRBJ1-5, with D maybe TRBD1 (5 bases). This CDR3 region has 17 residues. Trimming stripped 2 bases from V and 4 bases from J, with 18 bases between. The germline V gene has CDR1 MNHEY and CDR2 SVGEGT. The CDR3 loop reads CASSYPKGRIQNQPQHF. CDR3 DNA: TGTGCCAGCAGTTACCCTAAGGGACGGATCCAGAATCAGCCCCAGCATTTT.

The chain employs TRBV20-1 and TRBJ2-1, with TRBD2 identical over 11 bases. This CDR3 is built from 14 residues. Trimming removed 4 bases from V and 6 bases from J; junction bases left unmatched: 5. Germline lookup yields CDR1 DFQATT and CDR2 SNEGSKA (reference sequence). The CDR3 nucleotides read TGCAGTGCTAAGACTAGCGGGACGTTCAATGAGCAGTTCTTC. Its translation: CSAKTSGTFNEQFF.

This clonotype was counted a single time. The V gene is TRBV23-1, the J gene TRBJ2-7; no reliable D call. TRBJ2-5 explains the end of the DNA better; the J call may be wrong. TRBV23-1 is marked as an open reading frame, function uncertain. This CDR3 contains 15 residues. For the CDR3, the DNA is TGCGCCAGCAGTCAAGGGCCAGTGGTAGAAGGGACCCAGTACTTC. Residues: CASSQGPVVEGTQYF.

The rearrangement uses TRBV15 and TRBJ2-7, with D possibly matching TRBD2 (5 bases). Germline lookup yields CDR1 LNHNV and CDR2 YYDKDF (reference sequence). This CDR3 contains 17 residues. The V and J ends lost 5 bases and 5 bases respectively, with 25 bases between them. CDR3 region: CATSLLAGGLARHEQYF. CDR3 bases: TGTGCCACCAGCCTCTTGGCCGGTGGGCTAGCTCGGCACGAGCAGTACTTC. Looking up the rest from reference TRBV15 and TRBJ2-7 gives the full variable domain: DAMVIQNPRYQVTQFGKPVTLSCSQTLNHNVMYWYQQKSSQAPKLLFHYYDKDFNNEADTPDNFQSRRPNTSFCFLDIRSPGLGDTAMYLCATSLLAGGLARHEQYFGPGTRLTVT.

J is TRBJ2-7 and V is TRBV20-1, with D possibly matching TRBD2 (5 bases). In germline, CDR1 is DFQATT, CDR2 SNEGSKA (reference sequence). The germline V and J ends were trimmed by 0 bases and 4 bases, with 16 bases remaining between them. CDR3 size: 15 residues. The CDR3 DNA sequence: TGCAGTGCTAGAGATGACCGGACTGGAGATTACGAGCAGTACTTC. It is translated as CSARDDRTGDYEQYF.

This chain connects TRBV11-2 to TRBJ2-1; a weak D match, TRBD2 (6 bases). Germline V gene sequence: CDR1 SGHAT, CDR2 FQNNGV. Trimming removed 1 base at V and 3 bases at J, with 16 bases between. This CDR3 contains 17 residues. The CDR3 loop is CASSLVFGQGGYNEQFF. The CDR3 bases are TGTGCCAGCAGCTTAGTTTTCGGGCAGGGAGGCTACAATGAGCAGTTCTTC.

The chain carries TRBV6-5 and TRBJ2-7, with D perhaps matching TRBD2 (5 bases). Germline V gives CDR1 MNHEY, CDR2 SVGAGI. This CDR3 region has 15 residues. V dropped 2 bases and J dropped 1 base, with 12 bases sitting between them. CDR3 bases: TGTGCCAGCAGTTACGCTAGCCGTCGGTCCTACGAGCAGTACTTC. Protein: CASSYASRRSYEQYF.

This clonotype appeared many times. J is TRBJ2-5 and V is TRBV7-2, with D hard to call. Per the germline V gene, CDR1 is SGHTA and CDR2 is FQGNSA. This CDR3 region has 12 residues. V lost 5 bases and J 4 bases, leaving 8 bases between the germline ends. CDR3 in amino acids: CASSLRIETQYF. CDR3 nucleotide sequence: TGTGCCAGCAGCCTTCGAATAGAGACCCAGTACTTC.

The chain is built from TRBV27 and TRBJ2-5; D not resolved. This CDR3 contains 11 residues. With 11 bases removed from V and 0 bases from J, the gap between germline ends came to 7 bases. Germline CDR1 is MNHEY and CDR2 is SMNVEV (reference sequence). The chain's CDR3 is CAHIHQETQYF. In DNA, the CDR3 is TGTGCCCACATACACCAAGAGACCCAGTACTTC.

The chain employs TRBV10-3 and TRBJ2-1, with a weak D call TRBD2 (6 bases). Germline CDR1 reads ENHRY; CDR2 reads SYGVKD. This CDR3 has 15 residues. V was cut by 8 bases and J by 0 bases, with 14 bases left in between. The CDR3 region is CAIGIAESSYNEQFF. As DNA, the CDR3 is TGTGCCATCGGGATAGCGGAGAGCTCCTACAATGAGCAGTTCTTC.

The chain has TRBV20-1 and TRBJ2-3, with TRBD2 matching 10 bases. The germline V gene encodes CDR1 DFQATT and CDR2 SNEGSKA (reference sequence). The length of the CDR3 is 15 residues. V trimming: 6 bases; J trimming: 2 bases; junction bases outside the gene matches: 8. CDR3 loop: CSAPTSGPFTDTQYF. The CDR3 DNA reads as TGCAGTGCCCCGACTAGCGGGCCTTTCACAGATACGCAGTATTTT.

This clonotype turned up a few times. The V and J genes are TRBV28 and TRBJ2-6; D not certain. This CDR3 is built from 14 residues. CDR1 and CDR2 (germline): MDHEN, SYDVKM. Trimming shortened V by 3 bases and J by 0 bases, and 3 bases separated the two germline ends. The DNA of the CDR3 is TGTGCCAGCAGTTTTAACTCTGGGGCCAACGTCCTGACTTTC. This encodes CASSFNSGANVLTF. Drawing the rest from reference TRBV28 and TRBJ2-6, the complete variable domain is DVKVTQSSRYLVKRTGEKVFLECVQDMDHENMFWYRQDPGLGLRLIYFSYDVKMKEKGDIPEGYSVSREKKERFSLILESASTNQTSMYLCASSFNSGANVLTFGAGSRLTVL.

V gene TRBV20-1 combines with J gene TRBJ2-7, with D hard to call. V was shortened by 0 bases and J by 3 bases, with 12 bases between the two germline ends. The germline CDR1 and CDR2 sequences are DFQATT and SNEGSKA (reference sequence). The CDR3 covers 14 residues. Here the CDR3 DNA reads TGCAGTGCTAGAGATCGACTGATGAACTACGAGCAGTACTTC. Translating gives CSARDRLMNYEQYF.

The J gene is TRBJ2-3, the V gene TRBV24-1; 7 bases line up with TRBD2. Germline CDR1 KGHDR, CDR2 SFDVKD. The CDR3 extends over 15 amino acids. With 5 bases clipped from V and 4 bases from J, the junction kept 8 bases outside the gene matches. CDR3 nucleotide sequence: TGTGCCACCAGTGTGGCGGGAGAACAGTCAGATACGCAGTATTTT. It translates to CATSVAGEQSDTQYF.